This T cell receptor (beta chain) was observed in a study of shared clonotypes between healthy human individuals. In the study overall: CD8 memory received one plate per donor, CD8 naive two, CD4 memory three and CD4 naive three. Findings of the study overall: It was the few donors that limited the genetic and exposure-history diversity represented.

The germline V and J ends were trimmed by 2 bases and 7 bases, with 11 bases remaining between them. The CDR3 is made up of 14 amino acids. Germline V lookup: CDR1 SGHAT, CDR2 FQNNGV. About this clone: The antigen is undetermined.

Evenly divided among several immunoSEQ plates was the genomic DNA of each subset. Repertoires were generated with immunoSEQ multiplex PCR, while TCRdb's copy carries only in-frame clones and drops some. The data contain 1,400,000 or so clones, approximately 98.5% of them singletons. This clonotype originated in a man aged 25 to 40 in good health. The sequenced material came from naive CD4+ T cells sorted from blood. Regarding subset: CD45RA+ positively selected. The chain is built from TRBV11-2 and TRBJ2-2; possible D gene TRBD2, 6 bases. The CDR3 DNA follows: TGTGCCAGCAGCTTATGGAGGGATGGCGGGGAGCTGTTTTTT. Its protein product is CASSLWRDGGELFF.